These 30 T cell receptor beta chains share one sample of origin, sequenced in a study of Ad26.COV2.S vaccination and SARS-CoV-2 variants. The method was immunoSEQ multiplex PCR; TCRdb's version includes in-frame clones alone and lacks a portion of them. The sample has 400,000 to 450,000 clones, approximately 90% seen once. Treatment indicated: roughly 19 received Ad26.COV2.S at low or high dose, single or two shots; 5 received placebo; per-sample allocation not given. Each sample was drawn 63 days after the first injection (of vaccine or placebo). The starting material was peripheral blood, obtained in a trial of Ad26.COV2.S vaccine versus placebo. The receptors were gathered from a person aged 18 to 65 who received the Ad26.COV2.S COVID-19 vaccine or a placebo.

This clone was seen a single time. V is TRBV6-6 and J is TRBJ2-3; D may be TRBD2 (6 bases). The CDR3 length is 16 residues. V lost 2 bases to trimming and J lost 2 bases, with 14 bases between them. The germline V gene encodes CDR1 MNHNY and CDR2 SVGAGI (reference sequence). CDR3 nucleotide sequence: TGTGCCAGCAGTTACGACGATAGCGGTTACACAGATACGCAGTATTTT. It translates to CASSYDDSGYTDTQYF.

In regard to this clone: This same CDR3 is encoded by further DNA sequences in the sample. For the CDR3, the DNA is TGTGCCAGCAGCTTAGTCCTAGCGGGAGTTACCGGGGAGCTGTTTTTT. Translating gives CASSLVLAGVTGELFF. V is TRBV11-3 and J is TRBJ2-2, with 10 bases identical to TRBD2. Trimming removed 1 base from V and 5 bases from J; junction bases left unmatched: 4. The CDR3 runs to 16 residues. Germline lookup yields CDR1 SGHNT and CDR2 YENEEA.

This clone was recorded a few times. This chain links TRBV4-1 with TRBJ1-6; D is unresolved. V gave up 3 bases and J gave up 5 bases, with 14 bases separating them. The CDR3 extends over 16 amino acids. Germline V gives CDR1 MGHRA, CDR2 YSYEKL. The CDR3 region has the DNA TGCGCCAGCAGCCAGTTACCGGGCGTAAATAATTCACCCCTCCACTTT. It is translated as CASSQLPGVNNSPLHF.

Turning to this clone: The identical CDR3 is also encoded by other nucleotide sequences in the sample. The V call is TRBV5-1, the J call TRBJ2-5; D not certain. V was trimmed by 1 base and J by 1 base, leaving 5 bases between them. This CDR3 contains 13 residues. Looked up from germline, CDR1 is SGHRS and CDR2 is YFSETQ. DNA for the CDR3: TGCGCCAGCAGCTTGACAGTCCAAGAGACCCAGTACTTC. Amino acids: CASSLTVQETQYF.

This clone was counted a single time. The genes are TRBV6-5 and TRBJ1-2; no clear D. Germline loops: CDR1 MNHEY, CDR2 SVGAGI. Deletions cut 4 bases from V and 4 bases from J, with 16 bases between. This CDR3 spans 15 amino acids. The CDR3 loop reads CASSSYRGGSYGYTF. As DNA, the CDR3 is TGTGCCAGCAGTTCCTATCGGGGTGGGAGCTATGGCTACACCTTC.

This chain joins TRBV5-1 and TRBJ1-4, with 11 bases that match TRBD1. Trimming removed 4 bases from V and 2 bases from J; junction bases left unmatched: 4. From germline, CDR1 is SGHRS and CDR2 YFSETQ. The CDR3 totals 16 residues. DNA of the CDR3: TGCGCCAGCAGCCTGAGGACAGGGGGCACTAATGAAAAACTGTTTTTT. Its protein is CASSLRTGGTNEKLFF.

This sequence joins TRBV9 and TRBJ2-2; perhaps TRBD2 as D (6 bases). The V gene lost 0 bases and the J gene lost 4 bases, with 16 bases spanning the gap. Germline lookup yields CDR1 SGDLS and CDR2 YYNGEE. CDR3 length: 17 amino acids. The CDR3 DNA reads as TGTGCCAGCAGCGTAGTTGCGGGACCCCCGGCCACCGGGGAGCTGTTTTTT. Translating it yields CASSVVAGPPATGELFF. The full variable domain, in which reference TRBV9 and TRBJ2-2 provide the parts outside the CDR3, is DSGVTQTPKHLITATGQRVTLRCSPRSGDLSVYWYQQSLDQGLQFLIQYYNGEERAKGNILERFSAQQFPDLHSELNLSSLELGDSALYFCASSVVAGPPATGELFFGEGSRLTVL.

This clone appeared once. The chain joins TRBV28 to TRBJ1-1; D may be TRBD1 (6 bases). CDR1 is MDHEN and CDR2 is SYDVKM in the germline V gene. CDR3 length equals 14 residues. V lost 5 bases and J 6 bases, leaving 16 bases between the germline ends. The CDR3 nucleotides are TGTGCCAGCAGTACAGGACAGCCGGGGTCTGAAGCTTTCTTT. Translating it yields CASSTGQPGSEAFF.

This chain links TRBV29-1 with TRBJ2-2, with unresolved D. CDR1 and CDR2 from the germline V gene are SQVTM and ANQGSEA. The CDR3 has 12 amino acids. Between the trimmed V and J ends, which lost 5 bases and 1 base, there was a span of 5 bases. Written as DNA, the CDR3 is TGCAGCGTTCCAGGGAACACCGGGGAGCTGTTTTTT. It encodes CSVPGNTGELFF.

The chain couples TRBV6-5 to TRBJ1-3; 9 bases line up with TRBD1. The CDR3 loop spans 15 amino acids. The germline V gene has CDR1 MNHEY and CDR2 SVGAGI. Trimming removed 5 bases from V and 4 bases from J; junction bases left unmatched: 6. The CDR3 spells CASSPGQGNGNTIYF. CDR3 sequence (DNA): TGTGCCAGCAGTCCCGGACAGGGGAACGGAAACACCATATATTTT.

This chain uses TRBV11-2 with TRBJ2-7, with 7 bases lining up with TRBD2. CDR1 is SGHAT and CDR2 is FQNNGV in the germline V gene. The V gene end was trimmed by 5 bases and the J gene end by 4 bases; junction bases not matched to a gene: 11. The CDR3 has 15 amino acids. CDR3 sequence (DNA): TGTGCCAGCAGCCAAGAGGGTCTAGCGGAGTACGAGCAGTACTTC. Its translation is CASSQEGLAEYEQYF.

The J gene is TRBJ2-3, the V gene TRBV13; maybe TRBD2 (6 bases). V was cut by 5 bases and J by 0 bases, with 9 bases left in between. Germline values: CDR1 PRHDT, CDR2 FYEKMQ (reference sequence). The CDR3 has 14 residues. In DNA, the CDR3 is TGTGCCAGCAGCCCAGGGACTAGCACAGATACGCAGTATTTT. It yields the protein CASSPGTSTDTQYF.

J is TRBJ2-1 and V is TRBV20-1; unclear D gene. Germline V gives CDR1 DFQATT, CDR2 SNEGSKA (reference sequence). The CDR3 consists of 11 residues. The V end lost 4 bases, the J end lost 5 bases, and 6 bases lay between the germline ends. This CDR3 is CSAKVHNEQFF. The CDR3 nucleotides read TGCAGTGCTAAAGTCCACAATGAGCAGTTCTTC.

The CDR3 sequence: CASSYWTGTYGYTF. The CDR3 nucleotides read TGTGCCAGCAGTTACTGGACAGGCACCTATGGCTACACCTTC. J is TRBJ1-2 and V is TRBV6-2 or TRBV6-3; TRBD1 agrees at 7 bases. Losses at the gene ends were 1 base for V and 4 bases for J; bases not matched to a gene: 3. The CDR3 totals 14 residues. The germline V gene has CDR1 MNHEY and CDR2 SVGEGT.

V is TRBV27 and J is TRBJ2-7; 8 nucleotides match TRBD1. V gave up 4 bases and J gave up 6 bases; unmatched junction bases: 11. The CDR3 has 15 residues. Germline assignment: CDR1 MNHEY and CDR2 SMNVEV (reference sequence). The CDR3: CASSSSVTGVAEQYF. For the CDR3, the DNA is TGTGCCAGCAGTTCCTCTGTGACAGGGGTGGCCGAGCAGTACTTC.

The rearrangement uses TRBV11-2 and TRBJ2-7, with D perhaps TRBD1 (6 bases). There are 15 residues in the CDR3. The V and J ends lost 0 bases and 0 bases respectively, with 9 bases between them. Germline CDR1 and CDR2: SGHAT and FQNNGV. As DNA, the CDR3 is TGTGCCAGCAGCTTAGAGGGACACCACTCCTACGAGCAGTACTTC. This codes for CASSLEGHHSYEQYF. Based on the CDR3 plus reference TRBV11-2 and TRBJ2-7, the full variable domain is EAGVAQSPRYKIIEKRQSVAFWCNPISGHATLYWYQQILGQGPKLLIQFQNNGVVDDSQLPKDRFSAERLKGVDSTLKIQPAKLEDSAVYLCASSLEGHHSYEQYFGPGTRLTVT.

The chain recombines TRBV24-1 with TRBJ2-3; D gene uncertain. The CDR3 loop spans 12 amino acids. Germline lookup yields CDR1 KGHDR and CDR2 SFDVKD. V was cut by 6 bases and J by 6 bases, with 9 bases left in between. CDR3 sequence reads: CATSKGSDTQYF. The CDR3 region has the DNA TGTGCCACCAGTAAGGGTTCTGATACGCAGTATTTT.

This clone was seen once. The CDR3 is CASSLDSPGGITDTQYF. The CDR3 coding sequence is TGCGCCAGCAGCTTGGATAGTCCAGGGGGTATCACAGATACGCAGTATTTT. V is TRBV5-1 and J is TRBJ2-3; TRBD1 matches 7 bases. This CDR3 has 17 residues. Per the germline V gene, CDR1 is SGHRS and CDR2 is YFSETQ. The V segment lost 0 bases and the J segment 2 bases; nucleotides outside the gene matches: 9.

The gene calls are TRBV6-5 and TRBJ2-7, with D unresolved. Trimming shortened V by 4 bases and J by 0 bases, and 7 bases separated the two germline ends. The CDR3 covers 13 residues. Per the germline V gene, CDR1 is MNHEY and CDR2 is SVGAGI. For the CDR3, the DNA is TGTGCCAGCAGTTGGAGTAGCTCCTACGAGCAGTACTTC. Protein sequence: CASSWSSSYEQYF.

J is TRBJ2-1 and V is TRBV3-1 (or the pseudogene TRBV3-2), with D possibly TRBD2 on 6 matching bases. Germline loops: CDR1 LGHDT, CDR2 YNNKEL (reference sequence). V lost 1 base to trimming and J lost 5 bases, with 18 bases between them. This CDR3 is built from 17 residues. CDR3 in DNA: TGTGCCAGCAGCCAAGGGATCTGGCGGGACCCCGACAATGAGCAGTTCTTC. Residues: CASSQGIWRDPDNEQFF.

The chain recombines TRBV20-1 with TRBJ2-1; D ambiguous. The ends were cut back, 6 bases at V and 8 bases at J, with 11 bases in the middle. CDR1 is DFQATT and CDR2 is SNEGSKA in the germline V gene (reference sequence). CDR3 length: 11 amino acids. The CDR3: CSASVGYEQFF. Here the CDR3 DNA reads TGCAGTGCCTCAGTGGGATATGAGCAGTTCTTC.

The CDR3 here is CASSTQGTDTQYF. In DNA form, the CDR3 reads TGTGCCAGCAGCACACAAGGCACAGATACGCAGTATTTT. The gene calls are TRBV9 and TRBJ2-3, with D hard to call. There are 13 residues in the CDR3. Per the germline V gene, CDR1 is SGDLS and CDR2 is YYNGEE. Trimming stripped 4 bases from V and 1 base from J, with 7 bases between.

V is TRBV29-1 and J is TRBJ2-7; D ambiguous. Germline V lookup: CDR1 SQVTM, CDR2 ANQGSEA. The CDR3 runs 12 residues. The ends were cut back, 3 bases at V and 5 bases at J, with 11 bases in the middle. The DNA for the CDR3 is TGCAGCGTTGAGTTGTTTGCGAACGAGCAGTACTTC. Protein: CSVELFANEQYF.

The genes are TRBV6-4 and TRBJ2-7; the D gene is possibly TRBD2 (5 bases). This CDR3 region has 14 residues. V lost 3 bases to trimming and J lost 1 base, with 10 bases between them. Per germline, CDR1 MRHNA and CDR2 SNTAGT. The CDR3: CASSELDRSYEQYF. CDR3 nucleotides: TGTGCCAGCAGTGAACTAGATAGGTCCTACGAGCAGTACTTC.

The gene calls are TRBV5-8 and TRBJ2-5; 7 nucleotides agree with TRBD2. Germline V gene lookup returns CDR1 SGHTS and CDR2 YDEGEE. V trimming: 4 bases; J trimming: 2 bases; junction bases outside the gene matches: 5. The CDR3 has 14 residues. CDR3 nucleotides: TGTGCCAGCAGCCCTTCTAGCGGTCAAGAGACCCAGTACTTC. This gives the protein CASSPSSGQETQYF.

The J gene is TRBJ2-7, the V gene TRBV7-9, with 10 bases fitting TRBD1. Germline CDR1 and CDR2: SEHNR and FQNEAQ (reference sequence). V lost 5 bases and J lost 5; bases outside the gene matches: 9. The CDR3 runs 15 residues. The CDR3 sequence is CASSPGTGVLDEQYF. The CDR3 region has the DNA TGTGCCAGCAGCCCCGGGACAGGGGTTCTCGACGAGCAGTACTTC.

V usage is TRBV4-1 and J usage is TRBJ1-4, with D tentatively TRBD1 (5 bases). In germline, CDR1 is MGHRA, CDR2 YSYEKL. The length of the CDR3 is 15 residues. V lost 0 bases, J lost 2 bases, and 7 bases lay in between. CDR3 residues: CASSQEGPTNEKLFF. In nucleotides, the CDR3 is TGCGCCAGCAGCCAAGAGGGGCCTACTAATGAAAAACTGTTTTTT.

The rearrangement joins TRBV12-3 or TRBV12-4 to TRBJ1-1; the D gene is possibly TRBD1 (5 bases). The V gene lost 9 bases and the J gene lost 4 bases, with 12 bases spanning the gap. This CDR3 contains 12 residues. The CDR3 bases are TGTGCCAGTGGACCGCAGGGCACTGAAGCTTTCTTT. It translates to CASGPQGTEAFF.

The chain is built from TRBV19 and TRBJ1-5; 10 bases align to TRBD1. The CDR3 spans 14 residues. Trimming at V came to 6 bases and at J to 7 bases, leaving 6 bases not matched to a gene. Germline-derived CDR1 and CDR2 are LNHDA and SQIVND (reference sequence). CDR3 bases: TGTGCCAGTAGCCACGACAGGGGGCGACAGCCCCAGCATTTT. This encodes CASSHDRGRQPQHF.

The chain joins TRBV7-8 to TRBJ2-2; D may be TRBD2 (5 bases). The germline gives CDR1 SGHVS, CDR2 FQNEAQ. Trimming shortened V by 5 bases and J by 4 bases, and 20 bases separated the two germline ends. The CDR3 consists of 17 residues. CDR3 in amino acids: CASSPYREGLGTGELFF. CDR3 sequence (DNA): TGTGCCAGCAGCCCGTATAGAGAGGGCCTGGGCACCGGGGAGCTGTTTTTT.